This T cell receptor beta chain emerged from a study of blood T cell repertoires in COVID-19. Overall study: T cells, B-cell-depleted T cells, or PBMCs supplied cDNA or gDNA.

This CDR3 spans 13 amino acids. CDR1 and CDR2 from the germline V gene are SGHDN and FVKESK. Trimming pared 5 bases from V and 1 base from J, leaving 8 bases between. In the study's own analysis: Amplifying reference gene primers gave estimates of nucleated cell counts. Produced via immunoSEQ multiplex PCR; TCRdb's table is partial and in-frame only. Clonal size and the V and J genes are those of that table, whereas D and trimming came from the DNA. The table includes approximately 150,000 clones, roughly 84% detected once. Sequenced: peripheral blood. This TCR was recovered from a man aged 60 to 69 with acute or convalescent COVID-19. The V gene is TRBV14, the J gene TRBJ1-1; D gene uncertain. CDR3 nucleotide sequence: TGTGCCAGCAGCTCAAGCACGAACACTGAAGCTTTCTTT. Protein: CASSSSTNTEAFF.